This TCR beta chain was observed in a study of T cell repertoires in aging, cancer and after chemotherapy. On the study more broadly: Chronic lymphocytic leukemia patients on fludarabine- or bendamustine-based regimens gave paired samples before and after chemotherapy.

A remark on this clonotype: What it recognizes is unknown.

Findings and caveats of the study: Lymphoid organ infiltration in hematological cancer patients may impair thymic emigration or peripheral T cell expansion. Across the chemotherapy interval, each cancer cohort showed higher median generation probability, suggesting thymic rebound.

TCR beta rearrangements were amplified from peripheral blood genomic DNA. The V end was cut by 1 base, the J end by 4 bases, with 13 bases between. The CDR3 runs to 15 residues. Multiplex touch-down PCR with TRB-A/B primers amplified rearranged V-D-J TRB sequences. In TCRdb, the multiplex PCR reads were re-called with MiXCR into one record per CDR3 protein. The sample records some 6,100 distinct CDR3 sequences, roughly 39% being singletons. Sequenced: blood. The V gene is TRBV12-3 or TRBV12-4, the J gene TRBJ1-1; weak D call: TRBD1 (5 bases). The clonotype comes from a human donor with a blood cancer. CDR3 loop: CASSLEGTLSTEAFF. The DNA for the CDR3 is TGTGCCAGCAGTTTAGAAGGGACCTTGAGCACTGAAGCTTTCTTT.